Each of the 16 T cell receptor beta chains below was sequenced from the same sample in a study of shared clonotypes between healthy human individuals. Data came from immunoSEQ multiplex PCR; TCRdb stores just in-frame clones and leaves some out. Of approximately 350,000 clones detected, just over 95% appear once; the ten largest clones hold about 0.34%. Material: memory CD8+ T cells sorted from blood. Subset of the sample: CD45RO+ cells pooled with CCR7-negative TemRA cells. All receptors come from a man aged 25 to 40 in good health.

This chain links TRBV28 with TRBJ2-3, with D perhaps TRBD2 (5 bases). CDR3 length: 17 amino acids. V lost 0 bases and J 3 bases, leaving 16 bases between the germline ends. Germline lookup yields CDR1 MDHEN and CDR2 SYDVKM. CDR3 DNA sequence: TGTGCCAGCAGTTTATGGAGGGATCGAGTGGGGACAGATACGCAGTATTTT. As protein: CASSLWRDRVGTDTQYF.

The V call is TRBV10-3, the J call TRBJ2-2, with TRBD1 matching over 10 bases. The CDR3 is 16 residues long. CDR1 is ENHRY and CDR2 is SYGVKD in the germline V gene. The junction had 9 bases not matched to a gene; V was cut back by 6 bases and J by 5 bases. The CDR3 is CAISYSRTGGTGELFF. In DNA, the CDR3 is TGTGCCATCAGCTATAGTAGGACAGGGGGTACCGGGGAGCTGTTTTTT.

The genes are TRBV7-9 and TRBJ2-7, with TRBD1 as a possible D gene (6 bases). V dropped 5 bases and J dropped 3 bases, with 11 bases sitting between them. Germline V gene sequence: CDR1 SEHNR, CDR2 FQNEAQ (reference sequence). The CDR3 has 13 amino acids. The CDR3 here is CASSLRDNYEQYF. In DNA form, the CDR3 reads TGTGCCAGCAGCCTCCGGGACAACTACGAGCAGTACTTC.

The V and J genes are TRBV19 and TRBJ2-7; 11 bases fit TRBD2. Germline V lookup: CDR1 LNHDA, CDR2 SQIVND (reference sequence). Trimming took 5 bases from V and 2 from J; bases not matched to a gene: 11. The CDR3 has 17 amino acids. The CDR3 bases are TGTGCCAGTAGTCAAACTAGCGGGAGAGTTCGGGCCTACGAGCAGTACTTC. Residues: CASSQTSGRVRAYEQYF.

The gene calls are TRBV11-1 and TRBJ2-1; 12 bases align to TRBD2. V lost 5 bases and J lost 11; bases outside the gene matches: 4. CDR3 length: 13 amino acids. Germline V gene lookup returns CDR1 SGHAT and CDR2 FQDESV (reference sequence). This CDR3 is CASSPTSGRKQFF. The CDR3 nucleotides are TGTGCCAGCAGCCCTACTAGCGGGAGGAAGCAGTTCTTC. Combining the CDR3 with reference TRBV11-1 and TRBJ2-1 gives the whole variable domain EAEVAQSPRYKITEKSQAVAFWCDPISGHATLYWYRQILGQGPELLVQFQDESVVDDSQLPKDRFSAERLKGVDSTLKIQPAELGDSAMYLCASSPTSGRKQFFGPGTRLTVL.

This chain joins TRBV10-3 and TRBJ2-1; 10 nucleotides agree with TRBD2. Trimming cost V 6 bases and J 6 bases; bases outside gene matches: 5. CDR1 is ENHRY and CDR2 is SYGVKD in the germline V gene. The CDR3 consists of 14 residues. CDR3 coding DNA: TGTGCCATCAGAAGGCTAGCGGGAGTCAATGAGCAGTTCTTC. As protein: CAIRRLAGVNEQFF.

This clone has more than one count but fewer than ten. The chain links TRBV30 to TRBJ1-4; 11 bases map to TRBD1. The CDR3 is 14 amino acids. CDR1 is GTSNPN, CDR2 SVGIG, per germline (reference sequence). The J segment lost 7 bases and the V segment lost 5 bases, leaving 6 bases of the junction unmatched. The CDR3 protein is CAWGQGASGEKLFF. CDR3 sequence (DNA): TGTGCCTGGGGACAGGGGGCTAGCGGTGAAAAACTGTTTTTT.

This chain joins TRBV28 and TRBJ2-1; D unclear. Germline CDR1 MDHEN, CDR2 SYDVKM. CDR3 size: 14 residues. The V end lost 3 bases, the J end lost 2 bases, and 8 bases lay between the germline ends. For the CDR3, the DNA is TGTGCCAGCAGTTTGGGGATAGCCTACAATGAGCAGTTCTTC. Its translation is CASSLGIAYNEQFF.

The chain combines TRBV6-1 with TRBJ2-1; tentatively, D is TRBD2 (7 bases). Germline assignment: CDR1 MNHNS and CDR2 SASEGT. V gave up 2 bases and J gave up 5 bases, with 16 bases separating them. There are 16 residues in the CDR3. Written as DNA, the CDR3 is TGTGCCAGCAGTGAAACTCGAGGGGGGGGCAACAATGAGCAGTTCTTC. Residues: CASSETRGGGNNEQFF.

The chain uses TRBV4-2 and TRBJ2-3, with 7 nucleotides matching TRBD2. V lost 4 bases and J lost 0; bases outside the gene matches: 4. Per the germline V gene, CDR1 is LGHNA and CDR2 is YNFKEQ. CDR3 size: 15 residues. CDR3 loop: CASSRSGLSTDTQYF. The CDR3 DNA is TGTGCCAGCAGCCGCTCGGGACTAAGCACAGATACGCAGTATTTT.

The chain has TRBV7-9 and TRBJ2-1; TRBD2 aligns across 9 bases. The germline V gene encodes CDR1 SEHNR and CDR2 FQNEAQ (reference sequence). Trimming removed 1 base from V and 3 bases from J; junction bases left unmatched: 4. The CDR3 has 16 amino acids. For the CDR3, the DNA is TGTGCCAGCAGCTTAGAACTAGCGGGCAACTACAATGAGCAGTTCTTC. Protein product: CASSLELAGNYNEQFF. Complete variable domain (other parts from reference TRBV7-9 and TRBJ2-1): DTGVSQNPRHKITKRGQNVTFRCDPISEHNRLYWYRQTLGQGPEFLTYFQNEAQLEKSRLLSDRFSAERPKGSFSTLEIQRTEQGDSAMYLCASSLELAGNYNEQFFGPGTRLTVL.

The chain uses TRBV5-6 and TRBJ2-5; a possible D gene is TRBD2 (6 bases). This CDR3 is 13 amino acids long. V shed 0 bases and J shed 5 bases, with 8 bases lying between them. The V gene's germline CDR1 is SGHDT and CDR2 YYEEEE. CDR3 in amino acids: CASSLGGTETQYF. CDR3 in DNA: TGTGCCAGCAGCTTGGGCGGGACCGAGACCCAGTACTTC.

The V and J genes are TRBV2 and TRBJ2-2; no definite D call. Germline values: CDR1 SNHLY, CDR2 FYNNEI. The V end lost 7 bases, the J end lost 3 bases, and 12 bases lay between the germline ends. The CDR3 consists of 14 residues. The CDR3 DNA follows: TGTGCCAGCATTGGGTATGAGGACACCGGGGAGCTGTTTTTT. Translation: CASIGYEDTGELFF.

The chain is built from TRBV10-1 and TRBJ2-7, with D perhaps TRBD2 (6 bases). Between the trimmed V and J ends, which lost 11 bases and 4 bases, there was a span of 18 bases. From germline, CDR1 is WNHNN and CDR2 SYGVQD (reference sequence). The CDR3 runs 13 residues. CDR3 in DNA: TGCGCCCGGGGAGGCGCGGGCCCATACGAGCAGTACTTC. Translation gives CARGGAGPYEQYF.

This clone has a single count. The chain links TRBV30 to TRBJ2-7; 12 bases align to TRBD2. V gave up 4 bases and J gave up 6 bases; unmatched junction bases: 4. This CDR3 is built from 13 residues. The germline CDR1 and CDR2 sequences are GTSNPN and SVGIG (reference sequence). The DNA of the CDR3 is TGTGCCTGGAATCCACTAGCGGGAGGCGAGCAGTACTTC. Translation gives CAWNPLAGGEQYF.

The chain is built from TRBV19 and TRBJ1-1, with D perhaps matching TRBD1 (6 bases). CDR3 size: 15 residues. Trimming took off 6 bases at V and 0 bases at J, with 14 bases between the two ends. Per germline, CDR1 LNHDA and CDR2 SQIVND (reference sequence). CDR3 in amino acids: CASSTGMGMNTEAFF. Here the CDR3 DNA reads TGTGCCAGTAGCACAGGGATGGGAATGAACACTGAAGCTTTCTTT.